Listed below are T cell receptor beta chains from one sample, sequenced in a study of CD8 T cells in ankylosing spondylitis. A single record per CDR3 protein comes from TCRdb applying MiXCR to the 5' RACE reads. The sample lists approximately 110,000 distinct CDR3 sequences, less than 25% occurring once. The sequenced sample was synovial fluid, either unsorted or a sorted T cell fraction (not recorded which). Receptors originate from a male donor with ankylosing spondylitis. Both conserved end residues are part of each CDR3. Fields, in order: V gene, J gene, clone size, CDR3 length, D gene, CDR3 protein, CDR3 DNA. The D gene is left open where the match is weak. Not every row has a clone size; where given, it reads once, few, many or a size class.

TRBV6-1,TRBJ1-1,many,11,.,CASIKDHEAFF,TGTGCCAGCATTAAAGACCATGAAGCTTTCTTT
TRBV27,TRBJ1-4,few,12,.,CASSNKIGKLFF,TGTGCCAGCAGTAACAAGATTGGGAAACTGTTTTTT
TRBV15,TRBJ1-4,.,16,.,CATSRVGYTTNEKLFF,TGTGCCACCAGCAGAGTGGGATACACAACTAATGAAAAACTGTTTTTT
TRBV7-9,TRBJ1-1,.,13,TRBD1,CASSFEGGGEAFF,TGTGCCAGCAGCTTTGAAGGGGGCGGTGAAGCTTTCTTT
TRBV2,TRBJ1-5,.,15,TRBD1,CASSEYGQGRQPQHF,TGTGCCAGCAGTGAATATGGACAGGGGCGTCAGCCCCAGCATTTT
TRBV7-9,TRBJ2-1,.,16,TRBD2,CASSLAGLVLRGEQFF,TGTGCCAGCAGCTTAGCGGGACTAGTCCTCCGGGGTGAGCAGTTCTTC
TRBV5-8,TRBJ2-7,many,15,.,CASSRSSESSYEQYF,TGTGCCAGCAGTCGTTCATCGGAGAGCTCCTACGAGCAGTACTTC
TRBV6-1,TRBJ1-5,few,14,.,CASRGTYSNQPQHF,TGTGCCAGCCGGGGCACCTATAGCAATCAGCCCCAGCATTTT
TRBV20-1,TRBJ1-2,many,16,.,CSATQGAGRSNYGYTF,TGCAGTGCTACCCAAGGGGCCGGTCGGTCTAACTATGGCTACACCTTC
TRBV20-1,TRBJ2-2,few,15,.,CSARFNDRGSGELFF,TGCAGTGCTAGATTCAATGATAGGGGTTCCGGGGAGCTGTTTTTT
TRBV20-1,TRBJ2-3,few,16,TRBD2,CSPSGGRTSGTDTQYF,TGCAGTCCCTCGGGTGGCCGGACTAGCGGCACAGATACGCAGTATTTT
TRBV2,TRBJ2-7,few,12,.,CASSWDPLEQYF,TGTGCCAGCAGTTGGGACCCCCTCGAGCAGTACTTC
TRBV5-6,TRBJ1-1,.,13,TRBD1,CASRGDRGAEAFF,TGTGCCAGCAGGGGGGACAGGGGAGCTGAAGCTTTCTTT
TRBV7-8,TRBJ2-3,.,17,TRBD2,CASSHPYSGKSTDTQYF,TGTGCCAGCAGTCACCCTTATAGCGGGAAGAGCACAGATACGCAGTATTTT
TRBV6-5,TRBJ2-5,few,15,.,CASSYSPGAGETQYF,TGTGCCAGCAGTTACTCGCCAGGGGCAGGAGAGACCCAGTACTTC
TRBV20-1,TRBJ2-7,few,14,TRBD1,CSAGQGALSWEQYF,TGCAGTGCTGGCCAGGGGGCCCTTTCCTGGGAGCAGTACTTC
TRBV12-3/TRBV12-4,TRBJ2-5,few,13,.,CASSRGLDETQYF,TGTGCCAGCAGTCGCGGATTAGACGAGACCCAGTACTTC
TRBV27,TRBJ1-6,few,17,.,CASSRRTANYYNSPLHF,TGTGCCAGCAGCCGAAGGACAGCCAACTACTATAATTCACCCCTCCACTTT
TRBV5-6,TRBJ2-3,few,15,TRBD2,CASSWGLAGPDTQYF,TGTGCCAGCAGCTGGGGACTAGCGGGACCAGATACGCAGTATTTT
TRBV5-1,TRBJ2-3,many,12,.,CASSLWGDTQYF,TGCGCCAGCAGCTTGTGGGGTGATACGCAGTATTTT
TRBV20-1,TRBJ2-3,many,12,.,CSGGPSTDTQYF,TGCAGTGGCGGGCCTAGCACAGATACGCAGTATTTT
TRBV24-1,TRBJ2-1,once,16,TRBD2,CATSDTGLAGVDEQFF,TGTGCCACCAGTGACACCGGACTAGCGGGAGTAGATGAGCAGTTCTTC
TRBV5-5,TRBJ2-3,medium-sized,16,.,CASSFHARGSTDTQYF,TGTGCCAGCAGCTTTCACGCACGAGGGTCCACAGATACGCAGTATTTT
TRBV4-1,TRBJ1-5,.,13,.,CASSQGVDQPQHF,TGCGCCAGCAGCCAAGGTGTGGATCAGCCCCAGCATTTT
TRBV7-2,TRBJ1-6,few,13,.,CASSSDRRSPLHF,TGTGCCAGCAGCTCGGACCGGCGCTCACCCCTCCACTTT
TRBV20-1,TRBJ2-7,.,15,TRBD2,CSAKIGTSGRYEQYF,TGCAGTGCTAAAATCGGGACTAGCGGGAGATACGAGCAGTACTTC
TRBV19,TRBJ2-4,.,16,.,CASSIGRKGAKNIQYF,TGTGCCAGTAGTATTGGACGGAAGGGGGCCAAAAACATTCAGTACTTC
TRBV20-1,TRBJ2-5,.,11,.,CSARRQETQYF,TGCAGTGCTAGAAGGCAAGAGACCCAGTACTTC
TRBV20-1,TRBJ2-2,.,14,.,CSATPYLNTGELFF,TGCAGTGCTACACCCTACCTGAACACCGGGGAGCTGTTTTTT